The 16 T cell receptor beta chains below all came from one sample that was sequenced in a study of STAT5B mutations in CD4+ large granular lymphocyte leukemia (dated by TCRdb to the early 2020s). To prepare the library, the immunoSEQ multiplex PCR assay was applied. In TCRdb, the immuneACCESS table is reduced to in-frame sequences with V and J assigned. These tables do not hold every clone; where another copy was compared, an unresolved V gene accounts for under half, and the others remain unexplained. The sample contains around 21,000 clones, more than 60% of them found a single time. 0.4% to 0.45% of the sample rests with the top ten. Sequencing used CD4+ T cells from blood buffy coats. The receptor source for this set is a human donor in good health.

This clone appeared once. V and J are TRBV6-1 and TRBJ2-1; 7 nucleotides line up with TRBD2. There are 18 residues in the CDR3. V dropped 2 bases and J dropped 4; count of bases not matched to a gene: 14. The germline CDR1 and CDR2 sequences are MNHNS and SASEGT. The CDR3 coding sequence is TGTGCCAGCAGTGAATGGGCTAGCGGAGGTTCACCTTACAATGAGCAGTTCTTC. Its translation: CASSEWASGGSPYNEQFF.

The CDR3 here is CASSLDRGRRGTGELFF. The CDR3 nucleotides read TGTGCCAGCAGCTTGGACCGAGGGCGAAGAGGTACCGGGGAGCTGTTTTTT. The chain joins TRBV5-4 to TRBJ2-2, with D possibly TRBD2 on 5 matching bases. V was shortened by 0 bases and J by 5 bases, with 17 bases between the two germline ends. The length of the CDR3 is 17 residues. Germline-derived CDR1 and CDR2 are SGHNT and YYREEE (reference sequence).

The CDR3 coding sequence is TGTGCCAGCAGTGGGGCAGATACGCAGTATTTT. Translation gives CASSGADTQYF. The rearrangement uses TRBV2 and TRBJ2-3; D gene uncertain. CDR1 and CDR2 from the germline V gene are SNHLY and FYNNEI. Deletions cut 4 bases from V and 4 bases from J, with 3 bases between. The CDR3 runs to 11 residues. Drawing the rest from reference TRBV2 and TRBJ2-3, the complete variable domain is EPEVTQTPSHQVTQMGQEVILRCVPISNHLYFYWYRQILGQKVEFLVSFYNNEISEKSEIFDDQFSVERPDGSNFTLKIRSTKLEDSAMYFCASSGADTQYFGPGTRLTVL.

This clone has only one observation. V and J are TRBV27 and TRBJ2-7, with TRBD2 matching over 7 bases. The CDR3 sequence is 15 residues long. The V segment lost 5 bases and the J segment 8 bases; nucleotides outside the gene matches: 15. Per germline, CDR1 MNHEY and CDR2 SMNVEV (reference sequence). CDR3 in amino acids: CASSRPGTTTTKQYF. The CDR3 region has the DNA TGTGCCAGCAGTCGCCCTGGGACTACCACTACGAAGCAGTACTTC.

This clone occurred a few times. This rearrangement joins TRBV5-6 to TRBJ2-3; TRBD2 aligns across 10 bases. After removal of 1 base from V and 6 bases from J, the junction contained 8 bases not matched to a gene. The length of the CDR3 is 16 residues. The germline gives CDR1 SGHDT, CDR2 YYEEEE. CDR3 sequence: CASSLRLAGASDTQYF. The DNA for the CDR3 is TGTGCCAGCAGCTTGAGGCTAGCGGGAGCGAGTGATACGCAGTATTTT.

The rearrangement uses TRBV28 and TRBJ2-1; 7 bases map to TRBD1. The CDR3 covers 15 residues. CDR1 is MDHEN, CDR2 SYDVKM, per germline. V dropped 5 bases and J dropped 5; count of bases not matched to a gene: 9. The CDR3 sequence is CASSPRDRPDNEQFF. In nucleotides, the CDR3 is TGTGCCAGCAGTCCTCGGGACAGACCCGACAATGAGCAGTTCTTC.

The chain carries TRBV28 and TRBJ2-4, with TRBD2 matching over 7 bases. J was trimmed by 0 bases and V by 4 bases; bases with no gene match: 15. The CDR3 extends over 19 amino acids. Per the germline V gene, CDR1 is MDHEN and CDR2 is SYDVKM. The CDR3 is CASSSPHPGGGTAKNIQYF. The DNA for the CDR3 is TGTGCCAGCAGTTCACCGCATCCGGGAGGAGGGACAGCCAAAAACATTCAGTACTTC.

Only a few counts were recorded for this clone. The V and J genes are TRBV5-6 and TRBJ2-2; D is perhaps TRBD2 (5 bases). CDR1 SGHDT and CDR2 YYEEEE come from the germline V gene. V was pared by 3 bases and J by 6 bases, with 18 bases between. The CDR3 covers 16 residues. This chain's CDR3 is CASSSSRERNSGELFF. As DNA, the CDR3 is TGTGCCAGCAGCTCGAGTAGGGAGAGGAATTCCGGGGAGCTGTTTTTT.

This clone was observed a few times. This chain joins TRBV19 and TRBJ2-6, with 10 positions matching TRBD1. The V segment lost 4 bases and the J segment 3 bases; nucleotides outside the gene matches: 6. Germline V gene lookup returns CDR1 LNHDA and CDR2 SQIVND (reference sequence). The CDR3 runs 17 residues. The CDR3 coding sequence is TGTGCCAGTAGTACCCTGACAGGGGGCTTTGGGGCCAACGTCCTGACTTTC. Amino acids: CASSTLTGGFGANVLTF.

This chain connects TRBV5-1 to TRBJ2-3; TRBD2 aligns across 8 bases. Germline assignment: CDR1 SGHRS and CDR2 YFSETQ. The CDR3 is 17 residues long. V shed 0 bases and J 1 base; nucleotides not matched to a gene: 7. The CDR3 protein is CASSLVVAGIGTDTQYF. The CDR3 DNA follows: TGCGCCAGCAGCTTGGTGGTAGCGGGAATTGGCACAGATACGCAGTATTTT.

The rearrangement uses TRBV27 and TRBJ2-7, with 9 bases fitting TRBD1. The J segment lost 4 bases and the V segment lost 5 bases, leaving 9 bases of the junction unmatched. CDR1 is MNHEY and CDR2 is SMNVEV in the germline V gene (reference sequence). CDR3 length: 15 amino acids. The CDR3 loop reads CASSNWDREKYEQYF. The CDR3 DNA follows: TGTGCCAGCAGTAACTGGGACAGGGAAAAGTACGAGCAGTACTTC.

The V and J genes are TRBV2 and TRBJ2-7; TRBD2 aligns across 10 bases. Germline V gene lookup returns CDR1 SNHLY and CDR2 FYNNEI. V lost 4 bases and J lost 7; bases outside the gene matches: 4. This CDR3 region has 13 residues. This CDR3 reads CASSGAGGGEQYF. The CDR3, as DNA: TGTGCCAGCAGTGGAGCGGGGGGGGGAGAGCAGTACTTC. The variable domain in full, with the rest retrieved from reference TRBV2 and TRBJ2-7, is EPEVTQTPSHQVTQMGQEVILRCVPISNHLYFYWYRQILGQKVEFLVSFYNNEISEKSEIFDDQFSVERPDGSNFTLKIRSTKLEDSAMYFCASSGAGGGEQYFGPGTRLTVT.

The chain links TRBV5-4 to TRBJ2-5, with 9 bases matching TRBD1. From germline, CDR1 is SGHNT and CDR2 YYREEE (reference sequence). This CDR3 is 15 amino acids long. Trimming took 0 bases from V and 5 from J; bases not matched to a gene: 5. CDR3 residues: CASSLATGGHETQYF. DNA of the CDR3: TGTGCCAGCAGCTTGGCAACAGGGGGCCATGAGACCCAGTACTTC.

The chain couples TRBV2 to TRBJ1-4; D remains ambiguous. Germline V lookup: CDR1 SNHLY, CDR2 FYNNEI. Between the trimmed V and J ends, which lost 9 bases and 1 base, there was a span of 9 bases. The CDR3 is 13 amino acids. The CDR3 sequence: CASTKLTNEKLFF. CDR3 in DNA: TGTGCCAGTACAAAGTTAACTAATGAAAAACTGTTTTTT.

This chain joins TRBV5-8 and TRBJ1-3, with D maybe TRBD1 (5 bases). V was shortened by 0 bases and J by 0 bases, with 10 bases between the two germline ends. The CDR3 runs 16 residues. Germline-derived CDR1 and CDR2 are SGHTS and YDEGEE. CDR3 nucleotides: TGTGCCAGCAGCTTGGATTCAGGGAGCTCTGGAAACACCATATATTTT. This sequence encodes CASSLDSGSSGNTIYF.

The CDR3 nucleotides are TGTGCCAGCAAGATTACGTCCGGGACAGGGGGCGAAGCTTTCTTT. Protein product: CASKITSGTGGEAFF. The J gene is TRBJ1-1, the V gene TRBV6-5, with 12 positions matching TRBD1. From germline, CDR1 is MNHEY and CDR2 SVGAGI. V shed 7 bases and J 8 bases; nucleotides not matched to a gene: 11. This CDR3 has 15 residues.